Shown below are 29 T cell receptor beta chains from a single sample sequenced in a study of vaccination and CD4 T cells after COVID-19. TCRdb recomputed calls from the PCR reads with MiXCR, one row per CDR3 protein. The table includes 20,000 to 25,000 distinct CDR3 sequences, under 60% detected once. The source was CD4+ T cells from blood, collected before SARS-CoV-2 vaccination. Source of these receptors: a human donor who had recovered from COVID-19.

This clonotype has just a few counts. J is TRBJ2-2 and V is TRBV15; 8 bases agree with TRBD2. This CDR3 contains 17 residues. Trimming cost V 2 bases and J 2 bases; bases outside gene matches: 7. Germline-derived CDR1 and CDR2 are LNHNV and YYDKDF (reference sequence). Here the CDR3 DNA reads TGTGCCACCAGCAGACCCAGCGGGAGTGATAACACCGGGGAGCTGTTTTTT. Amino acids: CATSRPSGSDNTGELFF.

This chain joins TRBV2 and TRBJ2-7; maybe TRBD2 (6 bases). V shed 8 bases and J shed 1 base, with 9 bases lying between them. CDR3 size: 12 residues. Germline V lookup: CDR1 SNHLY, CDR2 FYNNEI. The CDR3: CASRRDSYEQYF. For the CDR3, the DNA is TGTGCCAGCCGGCGGGATTCCTACGAGCAGTACTTC.

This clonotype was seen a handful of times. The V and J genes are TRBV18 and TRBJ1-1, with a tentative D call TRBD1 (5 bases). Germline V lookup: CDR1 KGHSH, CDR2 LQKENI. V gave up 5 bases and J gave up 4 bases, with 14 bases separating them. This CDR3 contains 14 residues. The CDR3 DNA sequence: TGTGCCAGCTCAGCTAATTATGGGGGCACTGAAGCTTTCTTT. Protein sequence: CASSANYGGTEAFF.

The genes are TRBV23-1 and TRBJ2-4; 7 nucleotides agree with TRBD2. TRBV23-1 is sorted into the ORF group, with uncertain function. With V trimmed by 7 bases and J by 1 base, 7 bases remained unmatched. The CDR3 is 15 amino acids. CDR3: CASITREGAKNIQYF. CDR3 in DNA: TGCGCCAGCATTACTAGGGAGGGGGCCAAAAACATTCAGTACTTC.

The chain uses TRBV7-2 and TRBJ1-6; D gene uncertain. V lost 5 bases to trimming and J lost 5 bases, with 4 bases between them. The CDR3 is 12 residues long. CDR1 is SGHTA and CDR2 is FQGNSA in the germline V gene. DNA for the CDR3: TGTGCCAGCAGCCCACATAATTCACCCCTCCACTTT. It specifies CASSPHNSPLHF.

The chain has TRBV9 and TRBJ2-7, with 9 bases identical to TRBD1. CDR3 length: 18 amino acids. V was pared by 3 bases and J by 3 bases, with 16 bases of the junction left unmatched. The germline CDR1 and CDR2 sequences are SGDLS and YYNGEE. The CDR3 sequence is CASSADTYTGGPLYEQYF. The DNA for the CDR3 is TGTGCCAGCAGCGCCGACACATATACAGGGGGCCCACTCTACGAGCAGTACTTC.

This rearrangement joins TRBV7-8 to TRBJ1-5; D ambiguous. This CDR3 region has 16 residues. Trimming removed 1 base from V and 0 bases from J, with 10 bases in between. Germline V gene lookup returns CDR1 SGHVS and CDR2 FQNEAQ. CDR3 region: CASSLDMGYSNQPQHF. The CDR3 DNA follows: TGTGCCAGCAGCTTAGATATGGGTTATAGCAATCAGCCCCAGCATTTT. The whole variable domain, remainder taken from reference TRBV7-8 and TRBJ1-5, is GAGVSQSPRYKVAKRGQDVALRCDPISGHVSLFWYQQALGQGPEFLTYFQNEAQLDKSGLPSDRFFAERPEGSVSTLKIQRTQQEDSAVYLCASSLDMGYSNQPQHFGDGTRLSIL.

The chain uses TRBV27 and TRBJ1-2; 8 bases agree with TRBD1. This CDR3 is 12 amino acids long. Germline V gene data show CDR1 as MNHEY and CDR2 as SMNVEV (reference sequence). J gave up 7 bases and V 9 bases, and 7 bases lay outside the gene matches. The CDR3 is CASGQGGVGYTF. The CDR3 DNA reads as TGTGCCAGTGGACAGGGAGGGGTTGGCTACACCTTC.

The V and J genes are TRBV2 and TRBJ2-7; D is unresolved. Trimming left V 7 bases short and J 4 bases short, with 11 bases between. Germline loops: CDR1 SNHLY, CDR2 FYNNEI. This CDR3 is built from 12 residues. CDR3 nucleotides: TGTGCCAGCAATACTTTTGGATACGAGCAGTACTTC. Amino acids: CASNTFGYEQYF.

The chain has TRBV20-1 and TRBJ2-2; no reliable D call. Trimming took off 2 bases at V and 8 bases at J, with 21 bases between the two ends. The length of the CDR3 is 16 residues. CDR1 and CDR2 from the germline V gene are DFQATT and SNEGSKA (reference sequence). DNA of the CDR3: TGCAGTGCTAGACCAAGATCCGTGGGAATTTCGGGGGAGCTGTTTTTT. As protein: CSARPRSVGISGELFF.

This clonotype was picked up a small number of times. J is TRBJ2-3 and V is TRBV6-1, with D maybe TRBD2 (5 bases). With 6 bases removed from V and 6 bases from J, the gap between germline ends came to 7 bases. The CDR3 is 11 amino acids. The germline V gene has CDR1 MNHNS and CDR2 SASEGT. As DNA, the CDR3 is TGTGCCAGCAGGGAGCGGGATACGCAGTATTTT. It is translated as CASRERDTQYF.

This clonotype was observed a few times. The CDR3 bases are TGTGCCAGCAGTGCCAGGAGGGGAAGGGATACTGAAGCTTTCTTT. Amino acid sequence: CASSARRGRDTEAFF. The chain employs TRBV27 and TRBJ1-1; TRBD1 might be the D (5 bases). CDR1 is MNHEY and CDR2 is SMNVEV in the germline V gene (reference sequence). V was trimmed by 5 bases and J by 5 bases, leaving 18 bases between them. This CDR3 is 15 amino acids long.

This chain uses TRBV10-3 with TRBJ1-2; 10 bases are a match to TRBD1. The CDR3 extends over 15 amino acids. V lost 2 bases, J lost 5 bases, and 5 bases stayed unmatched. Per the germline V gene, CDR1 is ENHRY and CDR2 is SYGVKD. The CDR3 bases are TGTGCCATCAGTGAGCGGGACAGGGGATATTATGGCTACACCTTC. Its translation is CAISERDRGYYGYTF.

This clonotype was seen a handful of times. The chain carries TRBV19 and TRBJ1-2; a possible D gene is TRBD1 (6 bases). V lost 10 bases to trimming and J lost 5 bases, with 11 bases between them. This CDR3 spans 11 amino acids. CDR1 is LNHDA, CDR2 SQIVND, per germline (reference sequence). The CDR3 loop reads CATQGSYGYTF. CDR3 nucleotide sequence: TGTGCCACGCAGGGGAGTTATGGCTACACCTTC.

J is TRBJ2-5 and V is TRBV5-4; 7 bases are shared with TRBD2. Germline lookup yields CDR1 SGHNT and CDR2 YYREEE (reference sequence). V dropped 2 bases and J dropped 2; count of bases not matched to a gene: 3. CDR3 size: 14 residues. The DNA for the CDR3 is TGTGCCAGCAGCTTTACTAGCGTACAAGAGACCCAGTACTTC. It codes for CASSFTSVQETQYF.

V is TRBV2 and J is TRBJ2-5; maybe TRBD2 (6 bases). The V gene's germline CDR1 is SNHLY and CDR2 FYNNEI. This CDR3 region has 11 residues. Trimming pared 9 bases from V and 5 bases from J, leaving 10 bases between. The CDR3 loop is CASGLLETQYF. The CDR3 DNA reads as TGTGCCAGTGGACTATTGGAGACCCAGTACTTC.

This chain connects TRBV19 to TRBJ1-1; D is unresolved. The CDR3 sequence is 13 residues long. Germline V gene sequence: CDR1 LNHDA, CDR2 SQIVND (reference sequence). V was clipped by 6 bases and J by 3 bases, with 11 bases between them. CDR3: CASREGRDTEAFF. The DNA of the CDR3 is TGTGCCAGTAGGGAAGGACGGGACACTGAAGCTTTCTTT.

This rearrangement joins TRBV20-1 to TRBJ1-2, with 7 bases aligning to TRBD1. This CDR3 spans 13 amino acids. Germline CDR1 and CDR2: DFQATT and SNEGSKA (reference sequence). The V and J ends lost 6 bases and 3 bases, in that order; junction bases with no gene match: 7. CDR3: CSAPGGAHYGYTF. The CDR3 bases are TGCAGTGCCCCAGGGGGAGCACACTATGGCTACACCTTC.

DNA for the CDR3: TGTGCCAGCAGTTTGGGGACAGCTGGAAACACCATATATTTT. This gives the protein CASSLGTAGNTIYF. The chain combines TRBV28 with TRBJ1-3, with 7 nucleotides matching TRBD1. Trimming cost V 3 bases and J 2 bases; bases outside gene matches: 1. This CDR3 spans 14 amino acids. Germline CDR1 reads MDHEN; CDR2 reads SYDVKM.

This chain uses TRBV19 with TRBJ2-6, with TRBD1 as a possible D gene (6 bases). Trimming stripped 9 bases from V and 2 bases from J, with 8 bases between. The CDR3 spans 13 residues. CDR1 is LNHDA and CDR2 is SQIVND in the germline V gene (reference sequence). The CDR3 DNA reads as TGTGCCAGCAGGGACACTGGGGCCAACGTCCTGACTTTC. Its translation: CASRDTGANVLTF.

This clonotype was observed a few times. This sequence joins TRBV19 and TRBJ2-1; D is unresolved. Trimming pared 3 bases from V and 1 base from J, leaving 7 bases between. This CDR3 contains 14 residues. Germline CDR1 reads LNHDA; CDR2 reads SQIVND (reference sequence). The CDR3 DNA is TGTGCCAGTAGTATCGGCAGGTCCTACAATGAGCAGTTCTTC. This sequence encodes CASSIGRSYNEQFF.

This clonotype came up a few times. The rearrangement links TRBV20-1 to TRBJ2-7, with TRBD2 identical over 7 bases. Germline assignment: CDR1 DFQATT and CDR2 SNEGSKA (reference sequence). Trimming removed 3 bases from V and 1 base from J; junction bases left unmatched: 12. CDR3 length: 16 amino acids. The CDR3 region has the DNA TGCAGTGCTAGCGGAGACCCTAGCGGCCTGTCCTACGAGCAGTACTTC. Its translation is CSASGDPSGLSYEQYF.

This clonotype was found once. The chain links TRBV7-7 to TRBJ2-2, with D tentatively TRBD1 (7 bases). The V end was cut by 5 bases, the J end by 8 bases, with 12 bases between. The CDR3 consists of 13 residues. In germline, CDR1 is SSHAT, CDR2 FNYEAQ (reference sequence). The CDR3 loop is CASSPTGTGELFF. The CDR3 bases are TGTGCCAGCAGCCCGACAGGGACTGGGGAGCTGTTTTTT.

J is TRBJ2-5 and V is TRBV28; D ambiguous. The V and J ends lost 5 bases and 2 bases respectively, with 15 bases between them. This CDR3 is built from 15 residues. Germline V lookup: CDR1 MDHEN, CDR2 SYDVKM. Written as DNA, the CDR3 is TGTGCCAGCAGTCACCAATTGCGGCTGCAAGAGACCCAGTACTTC. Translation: CASSHQLRLQETQYF.

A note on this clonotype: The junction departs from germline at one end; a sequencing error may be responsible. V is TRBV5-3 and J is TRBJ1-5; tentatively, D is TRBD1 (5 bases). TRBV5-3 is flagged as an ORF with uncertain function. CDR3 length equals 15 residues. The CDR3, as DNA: TGTGCCAGCAGCTTGGGACCGGACAGCAATCAGCCCCAGCATTTT. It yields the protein CASSLGPDSNQPQHF.

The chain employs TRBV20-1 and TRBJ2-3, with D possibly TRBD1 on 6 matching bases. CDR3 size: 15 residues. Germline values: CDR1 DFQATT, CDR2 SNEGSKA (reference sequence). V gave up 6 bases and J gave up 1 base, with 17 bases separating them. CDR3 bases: TGCAGTGCCTCCTTGGGGGCAGTTGGCACAGATACGCAGTATTTT. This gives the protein CSASLGAVGTDTQYF.

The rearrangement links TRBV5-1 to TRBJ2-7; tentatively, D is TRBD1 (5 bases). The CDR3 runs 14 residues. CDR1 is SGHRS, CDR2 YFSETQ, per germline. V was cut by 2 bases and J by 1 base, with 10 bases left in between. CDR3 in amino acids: CASSFQGSSYEQYF. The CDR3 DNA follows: TGCGCCAGCAGCTTCCAGGGATCATCCTACGAGCAGTACTTC.

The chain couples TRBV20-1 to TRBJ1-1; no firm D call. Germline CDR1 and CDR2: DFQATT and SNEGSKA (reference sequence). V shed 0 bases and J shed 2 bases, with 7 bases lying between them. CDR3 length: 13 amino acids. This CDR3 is CSARDSSNTEAFF. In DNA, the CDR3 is TGCAGTGCTAGAGATTCATCTAACACTGAAGCTTTCTTT.

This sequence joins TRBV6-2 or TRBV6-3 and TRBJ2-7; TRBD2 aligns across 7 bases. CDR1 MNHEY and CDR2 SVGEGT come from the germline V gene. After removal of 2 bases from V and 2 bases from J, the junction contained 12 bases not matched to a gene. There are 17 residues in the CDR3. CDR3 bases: TGTGCCAGCAGTTACGCCCTAGGTAGCGGGTATGCCTACGAGCAGTACTTC. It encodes CASSYALGSGYAYEQYF.